The clone carrying this T cell receptor (beta chain) was counted many times. Its target is not known. The germline V and J ends were trimmed by 3 bases and 4 bases, with 1 base remaining between them. The CDR3 is made up of 11 amino acids. Germline loops: CDR1 MNHNS, CDR2 SASEGT. This sample is part of a study of Graves' ophthalmopathy and Graves' hyperthyroidism. Regarding the study as a whole: Most thyroid clonotypes expanded beyond 0.001 frequency were also found in blood.

The authors amplified TCR beta CDR3 regions, and they did so from RNA transcripts for repertoire sequencing. The first round was an RT-PCR with HTBI primers, and the second round was a multiplex PCR. A single record per CDR3 protein comes from TCRdb applying MiXCR to the multiplex PCR reads. The data show 500,000 to 600,000 distinct CDR3 sequences, under 40% seen once. The gene calls are TRBV6-1 and TRBJ1-5, with D uncertain. The clonotype originates from an adult man with Graves' hyperthyroidism. The material sequenced was peripheral blood or thyroid tissue (not recorded which). In DNA, the CDR3 is TGTGCCAGCAGTGATAATCAGCCCCAGCATTTT. Translating gives CASSDNQPQHF.